A selection of T cell receptor beta chains follows, all from one sample in a study of shared clonotypes between healthy human individuals. TCRdb's copy holds only in-frame clones and misses some; the assay was immunoSEQ multiplex PCR. The sample lists under 1,100,000 clones; around 76% were seen once. The sequenced sample was memory CD4+ T cells sorted from blood. The receptor source for this set is a man in his late teens or twenties in good health. Both conserved end residues are part of each CDR3. A D gene is named only where the DNA matches it firmly. Expanded clones get a size class; other rows say once, few or many, or leave the size out.

CDR3 protein | CDR3 DNA | D gene | clone size | J gene | V gene
CASSMRGRGYLETQYF | TGTGCCAGTAGTATGAGGGGTCGCGGGTACTTGGAGACCCAGTACTTC | - | - | TRBJ2-5 | TRBV19
CAWKTGTYEQYF | TGTGCCTGGAAGACAGGTACCTACGAGCAGTACTTC | - | once | TRBJ2-7 | TRBV30
CASSLGRGSYEQYF | TGTGCCAGCAGCTTAGGCCGGGGGTCCTACGAGCAGTACTTC | - | once | TRBJ2-7 | TRBV7-2
CASSVSDRGNSPLHF | TGTGCCAGCAGCGTCTCCGACAGGGGTAATTCACCCCTCCACTTT | TRBD1 | - | TRBJ1-6 | TRBV9
CASSFSGGRGRDEQFF | TGTGCCAGCAGCTTCTCGGGCGGGAGAGGACGCGATGAGCAGTTCTTC | TRBD2 | - | TRBJ2-1 | TRBV11-2
CSVGWWQGNNEQFF | TGCAGCGTTGGGTGGTGGCAGGGGAACAATGAGCAGTTCTTC | - | few | TRBJ2-1 | TRBV29-1
CAWPGTAYEQYF | TGTGCCTGGCCCGGGACGGCCTACGAGCAGTACTTC | - | - | TRBJ2-7 | TRBV30
CASSFRLAGVYGGELFF | TGCGCCAGCAGCTTTAGACTAGCGGGAGTTTATGGCGGGGAGCTGTTTTTT | TRBD2 | - | TRBJ2-2 | TRBV5-1
CASSPLAGGLTDTQYF | TGTGCCAGCAGCCCTCTAGCGGGGGGGCTTACAGATACGCAGTATTTT | TRBD2 | once | TRBJ2-3 | TRBV2
CSVSSDRARTKNYGYTF | TGCAGCGTTTCCTCCGACAGGGCGCGCACGAAAAACTATGGCTACACCTTC | TRBD1 | - | TRBJ1-2 | TRBV29-1
CASSSAGLGRNNQPQHF | TGTGCCAGCAGCTCAGCGGGCCTCGGACGGAACAATCAGCCCCAGCATTTT | - | - | TRBJ1-5 | TRBV7-4
CAISPTRGDIGGGTDTQYF | TGTGCCATCAGCCCAACGAGAGGGGACATAGGAGGAGGGACAGATACGCAGTATTTT | - | - | TRBJ2-3 | TRBV10-3
CAISESYQPQHF | TGTGCCATCAGTGAGTCATATCAGCCCCAGCATTTT | - | - | TRBJ1-5 | TRBV10-3
CASSKGWGPQHF | TGTGCCAGCAGCAAGGGGTGGGGGCCCCAGCATTTT | - | once | TRBJ1-5 | TRBV21-1